This T cell receptor beta chain was identified in a study of T cell responses to AZD1222 COVID-19 vaccine. Notes on the study in general: Among vaccine-associated CD4 TCRs, coverage spanned spike, with dominance at 160-218 and 743-854. Elevations in Spike-specific TCR breadth and depth followed administration of two AZD1222 doses.

This clone showed up just a few times. Its target is not known. The CDR3 covers 13 residues. The germline V and J ends were trimmed by 2 bases and 4 bases, with 9 bases remaining between them. The germline gives CDR1 SNHLY, CDR2 FYNNEI. Repertoires were generated with immunoSEQ multiplex PCR, while TCRdb's copy carries only in-frame clones and drops some. This repertoire shows 35,000 or so clones, about 88% found once; its top ten account for around 7%. Sequenced here: peripheral blood, sampled on day 0 of AZD1222 vaccination. The chain uses TRBV2 and TRBJ2-7; D remains unclear. The receptor was derived from an adult in good health. The CDR3 nucleotides read TGTGCCAGCAGTGAAAGGTTGGGGTACGAGCAGTACTTC. Translated: CASSERLGYEQYF.